This T cell receptor (beta chain) originates from a study of cytomegalovirus exposure and HLA in healthy donors. Study observations and caveats: Sequencing depth roughly uniform across donors was assumed in presence/absence analyses. Earlier analysis found most TCR beta V segments productive about 87% or about 30% of the time. Three CMV-associated chains proved CMV antigen-specific in vitro. Later genetic work tied a missense DCLRE1C variant to beta-chain V and J trimming.

There are 15 residues in the CDR3. V was cut by 4 bases and J by 0 bases, with 10 bases left in between. Germline values: CDR1 LNHDA, CDR2 SQIVND (reference sequence). In the case of this clone: Its cognate antigen is unknown.

Both 60 Vbeta primers and 13 Jbeta primers went into the PCR. Sequencing was performed with immunoSEQ multiplex PCR; in TCRdb, only in-frame clones are kept and a portion is missing. The sample yields nearly 110,000 clones, over 80% seen once. The receptor was derived from a young man in good health and CMV-seropositive. Sequencing input: PBMCs. V is TRBV19 and J is TRBJ1-3; D remains unclear. The CDR3, as DNA: TGTGCCAGTAGTACTCAGGCAGCCTCTGGAAACACCATATATTTT. It is translated as CASSTQAASGNTIYF. The variable domain in full, with the rest retrieved from reference TRBV19 and TRBJ1-3, is DGGITQSPKYLFRKEGQNVTLSCEQNLNHDAMYWYRQDPGQGLRLIYYSQIVNDFQKGDIAEGYSVSREKKESFPLTVTSAQKNPTAFYLCASSTQAASGNTIYFGEGSWLTVV.